The clone carrying this TCR beta chain was seen once. The CDR3 has 17 residues. CDR1 and CDR2 (germline): MGHRA, YSYEKL. The data were taken from a study of shared clonotypes between healthy human individuals. The method was immunoSEQ multiplex PCR; TCRdb's version includes in-frame clones alone and lacks a portion of them. The sample carries more than 400,000 clones, almost 97% recorded once. The chain links TRBV4-1 to TRBJ2-5, with TRBD2 identical over 8 bases. Matching the DNA end better, TRBJ2-7 makes the J call doubtful. The source is a woman in her twenties or thirties in good health. Input material: naive CD4+ T cells sorted from blood. Documented subset: CD45RA+ positively selected. The CDR3 region has the DNA TGCGCCAGCAGCCTAAGACAGCCGGGACTAGAATACTACGAGCAGTACTTC. It encodes CASSLRQPGLEYYEQYF.